This T cell receptor (beta chain) emerged from a study of blood T cell repertoires in COVID-19. About the study: Sample material is recorded as cDNA or gDNA derived from T cells, B-cell-depleted T cells, or PBMCs.

The CDR3 has 13 amino acids. The ends were cut back, 1 base at V and 6 bases at J, with 9 bases in the middle. Looked up from germline, CDR1 is SGHTA and CDR2 is FQGNSA. Those enrolled, adults aged about 18 to 95 years, came from roughly 22 US areas. As processed by the authors: Nucleated cell counts were estimated from reference gene primer amplification. Only in-frame clones appear in the TCRdb table, and some are missing; sequencing was by immunoSEQ multiplex PCR. V, J and clone size reflect that table, while D and trimming were determined from the DNA. The sample lists 300,000 to 450,000 clones; around 87% were seen once.

The sequence was obtained from a young man who had recovered from COVID-19. Sequencing input: PBMCs or T cells enriched from blood (not recorded which). The V and J genes are TRBV7-2 and TRBJ1-2; D is uncertain. CDR3: CASSLERVDGYTF. The CDR3 coding sequence is TGTGCCAGCAGCTTAGAGAGGGTCGATGGCTACACCTTC.